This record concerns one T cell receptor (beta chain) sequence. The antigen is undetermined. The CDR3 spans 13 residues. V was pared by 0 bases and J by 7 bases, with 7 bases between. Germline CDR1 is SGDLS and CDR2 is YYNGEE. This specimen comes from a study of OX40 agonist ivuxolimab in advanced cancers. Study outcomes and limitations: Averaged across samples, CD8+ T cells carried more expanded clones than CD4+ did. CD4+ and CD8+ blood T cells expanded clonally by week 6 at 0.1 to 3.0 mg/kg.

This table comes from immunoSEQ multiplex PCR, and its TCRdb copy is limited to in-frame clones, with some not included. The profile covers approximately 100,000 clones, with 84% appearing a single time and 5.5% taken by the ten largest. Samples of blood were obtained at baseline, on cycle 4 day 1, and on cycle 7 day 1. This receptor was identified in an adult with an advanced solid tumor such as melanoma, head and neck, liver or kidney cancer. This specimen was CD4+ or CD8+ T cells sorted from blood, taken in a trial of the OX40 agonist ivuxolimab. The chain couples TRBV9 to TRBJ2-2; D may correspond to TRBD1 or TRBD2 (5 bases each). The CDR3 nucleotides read TGTGCCAGCAGCGTAGAGGGGAGCGGGGAGCTGTTTTTT. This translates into CASSVEGSGELFF. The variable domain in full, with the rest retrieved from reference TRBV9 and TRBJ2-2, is DSGVTQTPKHLITATGQRVTLRCSPRSGDLSVYWYQQSLDQGLQFLIQYYNGEERAKGNILERFSAQQFPDLHSELNLSSLELGDSALYFCASSVEGSGELFFGEGSRLTVL.